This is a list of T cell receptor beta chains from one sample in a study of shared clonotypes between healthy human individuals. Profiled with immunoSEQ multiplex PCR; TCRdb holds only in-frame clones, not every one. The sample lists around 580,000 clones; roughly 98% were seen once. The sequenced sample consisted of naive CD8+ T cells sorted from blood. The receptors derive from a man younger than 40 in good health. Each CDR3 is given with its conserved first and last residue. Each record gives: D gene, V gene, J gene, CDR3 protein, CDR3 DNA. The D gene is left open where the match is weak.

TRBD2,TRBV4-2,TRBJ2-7,CASSQPTGGTYEQYF,TGTGCCAGCAGCCAACCCACCGGGGGGACCTACGAGCAGTACTTC
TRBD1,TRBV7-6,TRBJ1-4,CASSLFATGGVEKLFF,TGTGCCAGCAGCTTATTTGCGACAGGGGGCGTTGAAAAACTATTTTTT
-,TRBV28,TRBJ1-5,CEREVSNQPQHF,TGCGAAAGAGAAGTTAGCAATCAGCCCCAGCATTTT
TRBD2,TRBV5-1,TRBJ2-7,CASSLANRAGEEAQYF,TGCGCCAGCAGCTTGGCTAACCGAGCGGGAGAGGAGGCGCAGTACTTC
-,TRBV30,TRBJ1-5,CAWSFGNSNQPQHF,TGTGCCTGGAGTTTCGGAAATAGCAATCAGCCCCAGCATTTT
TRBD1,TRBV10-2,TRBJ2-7,CASSDRTGRYEQYF,TGCGCCAGCAGTGACCGGACAGGGAGATACGAGCAGTACTTC
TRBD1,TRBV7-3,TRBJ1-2,CASSSQGGAPFYGYTF,TGTGCCAGCAGCTCCCAGGGGGGGGCCCCCTTCTATGGCTACACCTTC
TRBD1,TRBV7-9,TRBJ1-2,CASSLSGGDYGYTF,TGTGCCAGCAGCTTATCAGGGGGTGACTATGGCTACACCTTC
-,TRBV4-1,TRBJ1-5,CASSQDIRVGVQPQHF,TGCGCCAGCAGCCAAGATATCCGGGTTGGGGTTCAGCCCCAGCATTTT
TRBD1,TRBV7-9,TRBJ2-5,CASSFLDRKGETQYF,TGTGCCAGCAGCTTCTTGGACAGGAAAGGGGAGACCCAGTACTTC
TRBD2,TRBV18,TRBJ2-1,CASSPGTSGPPSYNEQFF,TGTGCCAGCTCACCAGGGACTAGCGGGCCTCCATCCTACAATGAGCAGTTCTTC
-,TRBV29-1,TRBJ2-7,CSVEDGRPETDYEQYF,TGCAGCGTTGAAGACGGCAGACCAGAGACCGACTACGAGCAGTACTTC
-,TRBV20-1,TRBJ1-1,CSARTYTEAFF,TGCAGTGCTAGAACATACACTGAAGCTTTCTTT
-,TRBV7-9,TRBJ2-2,CASSRVMGTGELFF,TGTGCCAGCAGTCGGGTAATGGGCACCGGGGAGCTGTTTTTT
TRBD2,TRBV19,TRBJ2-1,CARSLAGGRNEQFF,TGTGCCAGGAGCCTAGCGGGAGGCCGAAATGAGCAGTTCTTC